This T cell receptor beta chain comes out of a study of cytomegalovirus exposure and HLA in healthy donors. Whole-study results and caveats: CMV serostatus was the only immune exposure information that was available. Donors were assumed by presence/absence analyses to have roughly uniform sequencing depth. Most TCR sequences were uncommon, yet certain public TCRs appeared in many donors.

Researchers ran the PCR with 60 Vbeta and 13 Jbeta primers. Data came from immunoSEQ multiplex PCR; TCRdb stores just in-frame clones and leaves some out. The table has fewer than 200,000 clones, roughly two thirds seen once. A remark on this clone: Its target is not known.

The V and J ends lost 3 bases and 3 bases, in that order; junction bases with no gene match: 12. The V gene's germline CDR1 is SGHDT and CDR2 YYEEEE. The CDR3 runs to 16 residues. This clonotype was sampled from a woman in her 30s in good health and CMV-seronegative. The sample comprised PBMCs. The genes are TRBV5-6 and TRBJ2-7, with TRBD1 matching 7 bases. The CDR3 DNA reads TGTGCCAGCAGCTGGCTTATAGACAGGGTTCTCTACGAGCAGTACTTC. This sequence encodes CASSWLIDRVLYEQYF.